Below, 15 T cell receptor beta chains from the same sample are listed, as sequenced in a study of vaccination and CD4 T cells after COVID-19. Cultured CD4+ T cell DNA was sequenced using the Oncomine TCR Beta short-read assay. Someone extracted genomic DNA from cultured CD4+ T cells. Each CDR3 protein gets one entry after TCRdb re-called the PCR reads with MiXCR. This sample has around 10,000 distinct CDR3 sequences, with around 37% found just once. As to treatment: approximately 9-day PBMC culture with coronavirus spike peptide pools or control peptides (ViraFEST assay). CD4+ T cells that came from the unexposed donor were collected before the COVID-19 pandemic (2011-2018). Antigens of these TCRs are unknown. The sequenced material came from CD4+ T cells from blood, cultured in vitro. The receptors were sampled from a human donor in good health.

In DNA form, the CDR3 reads TGTGCCAGCAGCTTAGGGTTGCCGACGGTGACGGACGAGCAGTACTTC. Its protein is CASSLGLPTVTDEQYF. This chain links TRBV7-9 with TRBJ2-7; D unresolved. V was trimmed by 1 base and J by 5 bases, leaving 18 bases between them. Germline lookup yields CDR1 SEHNR and CDR2 FQNEAQ (reference sequence). This CDR3 spans 16 amino acids.

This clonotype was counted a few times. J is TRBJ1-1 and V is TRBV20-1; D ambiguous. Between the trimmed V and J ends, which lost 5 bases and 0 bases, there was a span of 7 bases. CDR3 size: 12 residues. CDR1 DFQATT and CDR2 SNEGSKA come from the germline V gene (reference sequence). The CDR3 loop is CSAVTLNTEAFF. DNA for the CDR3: TGCAGTGCTGTGACACTGAACACTGAAGCTTTCTTT.

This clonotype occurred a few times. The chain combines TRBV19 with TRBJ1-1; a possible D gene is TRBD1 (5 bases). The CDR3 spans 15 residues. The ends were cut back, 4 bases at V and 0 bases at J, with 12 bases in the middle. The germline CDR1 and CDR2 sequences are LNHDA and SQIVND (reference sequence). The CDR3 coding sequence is TGTGCCAGTAGTAAGCTGGGACTTATGAACACTGAAGCTTTCTTT. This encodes CASSKLGLMNTEAFF. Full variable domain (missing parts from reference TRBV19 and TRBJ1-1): DGGITQSPKYLFRKEGQNVTLSCEQNLNHDAMYWYRQDPGQGLRLIYYSQIVNDFQKGDIAEGYSVSREKKESFPLTVTSAQKNPTAFYLCASSKLGLMNTEAFFGQGTRLTVV.

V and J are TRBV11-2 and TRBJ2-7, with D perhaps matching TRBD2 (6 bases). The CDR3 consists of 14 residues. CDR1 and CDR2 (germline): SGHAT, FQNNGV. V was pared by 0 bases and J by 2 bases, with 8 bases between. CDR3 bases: TGTGCCAGCAGCTTAGATGGAGGGGCCTACGAGCAGTACTTC. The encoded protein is CASSLDGGAYEQYF.

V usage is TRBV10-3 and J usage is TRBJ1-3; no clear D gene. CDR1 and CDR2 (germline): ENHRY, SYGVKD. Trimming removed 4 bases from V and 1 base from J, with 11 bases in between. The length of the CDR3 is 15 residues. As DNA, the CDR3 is TGTGCCATCAGTGCTCTGCTCGAGTCTGGAAACACCATATATTTT. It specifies CAISALLESGNTIYF.

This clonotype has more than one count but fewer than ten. The CDR3 is CSASGGGYGYTF. CDR3 in DNA: TGCAGTGCTAGCGGGGGGGGCTATGGCTACACCTTC. The gene calls are TRBV20-1 and TRBJ1-2; possible D gene TRBD1, 5 bases. CDR1 is DFQATT, CDR2 SNEGSKA, per germline (reference sequence). V was clipped by 3 bases and J by 4 bases, with 9 bases between them. The CDR3 loop spans 12 amino acids.

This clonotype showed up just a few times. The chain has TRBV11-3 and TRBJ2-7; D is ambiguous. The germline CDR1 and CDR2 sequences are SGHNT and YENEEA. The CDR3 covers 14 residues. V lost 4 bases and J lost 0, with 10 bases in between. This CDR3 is CASSSNTDSYEQYF. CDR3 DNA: TGTGCCAGCAGCTCAAACACCGACTCCTACGAGCAGTACTTC. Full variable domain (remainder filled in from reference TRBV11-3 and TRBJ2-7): EAGVVQSPRYKIIEKKQPVAFWCNPISGHNTLYWYLQNLGQGPELLIRYENEEAVDDSQLPKDRFSAERLKGVDSTLKIQPAELGDSAVYLCASSSNTDSYEQYFGPGTRLTVT.

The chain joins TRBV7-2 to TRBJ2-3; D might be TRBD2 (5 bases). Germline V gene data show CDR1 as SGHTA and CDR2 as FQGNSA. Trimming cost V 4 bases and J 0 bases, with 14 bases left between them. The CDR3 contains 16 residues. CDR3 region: CASSSPRETSTDTQYF. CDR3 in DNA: TGTGCCAGCAGCTCCCCGAGGGAGACTAGCACAGATACGCAGTATTTT.

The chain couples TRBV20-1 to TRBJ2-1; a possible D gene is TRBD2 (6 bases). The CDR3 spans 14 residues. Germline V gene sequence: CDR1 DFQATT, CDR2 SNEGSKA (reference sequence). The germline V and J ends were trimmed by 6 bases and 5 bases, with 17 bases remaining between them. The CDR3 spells CSADLGGTHNEQFF. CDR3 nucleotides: TGCAGTGCGGATTTGGGCGGGACGCACAATGAGCAGTTCTTC.

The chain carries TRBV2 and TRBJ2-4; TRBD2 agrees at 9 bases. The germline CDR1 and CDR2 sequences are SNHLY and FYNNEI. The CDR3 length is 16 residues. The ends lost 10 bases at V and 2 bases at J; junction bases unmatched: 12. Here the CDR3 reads CATTHPSGKTKNIQYF. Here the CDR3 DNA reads TGTGCCACCACCCACCCTAGCGGGAAGACCAAAAACATTCAGTACTTC.

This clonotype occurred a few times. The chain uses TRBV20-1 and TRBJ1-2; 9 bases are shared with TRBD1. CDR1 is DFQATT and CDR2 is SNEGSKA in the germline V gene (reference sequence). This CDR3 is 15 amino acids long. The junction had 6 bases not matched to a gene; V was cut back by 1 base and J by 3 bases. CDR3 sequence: CSARGQGEGYYGYTF. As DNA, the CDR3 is TGCAGTGCTAGAGGACAGGGGGAGGGATACTATGGCTACACCTTC.

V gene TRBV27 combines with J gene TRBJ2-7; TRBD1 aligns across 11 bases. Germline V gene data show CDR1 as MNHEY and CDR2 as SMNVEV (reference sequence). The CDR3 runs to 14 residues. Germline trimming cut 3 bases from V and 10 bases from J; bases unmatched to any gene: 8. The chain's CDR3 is CASSFNPGQGGQYF. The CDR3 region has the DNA TGTGCCAGCAGTTTCAACCCGGGACAGGGGGGACAGTACTTC.

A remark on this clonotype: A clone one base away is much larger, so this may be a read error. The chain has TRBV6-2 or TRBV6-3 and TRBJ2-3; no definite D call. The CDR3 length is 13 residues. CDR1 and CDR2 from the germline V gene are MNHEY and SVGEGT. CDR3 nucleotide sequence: TGTACCAGCAGTTACAGCTTGGGAAATACGCAGTATTTT. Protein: CTSSYSLGNTQYF.

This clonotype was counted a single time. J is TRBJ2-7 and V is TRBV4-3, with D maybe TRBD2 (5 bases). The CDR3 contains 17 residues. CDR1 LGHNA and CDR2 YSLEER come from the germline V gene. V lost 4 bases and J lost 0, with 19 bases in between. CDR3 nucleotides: TGCGCCAGCAGCCCCCGCCGGGGTGCGGAGCACTCCTACGAGCAGTACTTC. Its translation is CASSPRRGAEHSYEQYF.

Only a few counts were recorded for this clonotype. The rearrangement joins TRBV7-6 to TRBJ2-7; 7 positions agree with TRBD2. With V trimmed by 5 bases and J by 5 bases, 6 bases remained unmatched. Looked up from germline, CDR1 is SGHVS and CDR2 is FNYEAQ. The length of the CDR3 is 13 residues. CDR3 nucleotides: TGTGCCAGCAGCCCCCGTGCGGGAGACGAGCAGTACTTC. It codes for CASSPRAGDEQYF.